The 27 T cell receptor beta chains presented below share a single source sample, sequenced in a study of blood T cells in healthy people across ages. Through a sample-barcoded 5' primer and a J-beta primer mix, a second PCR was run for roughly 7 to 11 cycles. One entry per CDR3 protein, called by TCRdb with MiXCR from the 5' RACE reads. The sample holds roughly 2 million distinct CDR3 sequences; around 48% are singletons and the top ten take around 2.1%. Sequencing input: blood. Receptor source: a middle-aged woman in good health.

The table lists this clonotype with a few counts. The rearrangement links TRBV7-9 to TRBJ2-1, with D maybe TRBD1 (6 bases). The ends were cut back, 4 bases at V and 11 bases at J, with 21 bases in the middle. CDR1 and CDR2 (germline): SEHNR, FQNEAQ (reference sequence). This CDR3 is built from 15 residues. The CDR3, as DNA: TGTGCCAGCAGCTCCGGGGCCAGGGGAGTTAATCAGCAGTTCTTC. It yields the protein CASSSGARGVNQQFF.

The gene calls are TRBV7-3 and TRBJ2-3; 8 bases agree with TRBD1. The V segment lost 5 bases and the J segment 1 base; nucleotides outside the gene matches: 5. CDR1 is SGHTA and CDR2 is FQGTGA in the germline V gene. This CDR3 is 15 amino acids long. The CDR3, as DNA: TGTGCCAGCAGCCGGACAGGGTTCGGCACAGATACGCAGTATTTT. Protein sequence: CASSRTGFGTDTQYF.

CDR3 residues: CSAPRRLANNEQFF. CDR3 sequence (DNA): TGCAGTGCCCCACGCCGACTAGCGAACAATGAGCAGTTCTTC. This sequence joins TRBV20-1 and TRBJ2-1; 8 bases are shared with TRBD2. This CDR3 region has 14 residues. In germline, CDR1 is DFQATT, CDR2 SNEGSKA (reference sequence). V lost 6 bases and J lost 5; bases outside the gene matches: 9.

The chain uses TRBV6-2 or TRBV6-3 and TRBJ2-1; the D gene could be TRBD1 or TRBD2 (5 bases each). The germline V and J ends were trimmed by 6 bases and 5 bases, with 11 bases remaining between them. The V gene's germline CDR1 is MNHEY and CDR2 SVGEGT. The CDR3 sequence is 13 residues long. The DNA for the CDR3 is TGTGCCAGCAGAGGGGACGGAAACAATGAGCAGTTCTTC. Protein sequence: CASRGDGNNEQFF.

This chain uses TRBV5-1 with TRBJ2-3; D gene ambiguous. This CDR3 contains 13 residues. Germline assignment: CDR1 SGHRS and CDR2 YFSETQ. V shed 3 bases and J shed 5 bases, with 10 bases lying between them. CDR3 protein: CASSSNLGDTQYF. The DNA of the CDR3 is TGCGCCAGCAGCTCTAACTTGGGAGATACGCAGTATTTT.

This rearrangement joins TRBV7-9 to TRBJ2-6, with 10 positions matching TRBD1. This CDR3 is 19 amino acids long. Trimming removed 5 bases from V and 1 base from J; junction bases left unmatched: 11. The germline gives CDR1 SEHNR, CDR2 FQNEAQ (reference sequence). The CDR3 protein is CASSIFAGTGVSGANVLTF. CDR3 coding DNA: TGTGCCAGCAGCATCTTCGCCGGGACAGGGGTTTCTGGGGCCAACGTCCTGACTTTC.

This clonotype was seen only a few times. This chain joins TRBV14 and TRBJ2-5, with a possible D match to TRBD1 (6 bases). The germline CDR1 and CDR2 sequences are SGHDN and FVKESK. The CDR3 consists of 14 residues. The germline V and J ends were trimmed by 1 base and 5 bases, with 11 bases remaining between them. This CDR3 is CASSQGSTGETQYF. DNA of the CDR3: TGTGCCAGCAGCCAAGGATCAACAGGGGAGACCCAGTACTTC.

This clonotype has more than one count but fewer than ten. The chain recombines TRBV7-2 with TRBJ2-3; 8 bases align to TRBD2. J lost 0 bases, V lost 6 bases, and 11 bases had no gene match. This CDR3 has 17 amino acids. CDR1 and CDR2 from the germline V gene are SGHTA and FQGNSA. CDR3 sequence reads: CASSLTGAGASTDTQYF. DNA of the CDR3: TGTGCCAGCAGTCTAACGGGAGCGGGGGCCAGCACAGATACGCAGTATTTT.

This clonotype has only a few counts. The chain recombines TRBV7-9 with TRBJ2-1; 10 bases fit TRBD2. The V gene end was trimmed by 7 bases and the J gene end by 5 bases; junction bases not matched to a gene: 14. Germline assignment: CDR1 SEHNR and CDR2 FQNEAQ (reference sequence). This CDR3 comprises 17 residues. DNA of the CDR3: TGTGCCAGCAAAAGATCACAAGCGGGGGGGCCGAACAATGAGCAGTTCTTC. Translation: CASKRSQAGGPNNEQFF.

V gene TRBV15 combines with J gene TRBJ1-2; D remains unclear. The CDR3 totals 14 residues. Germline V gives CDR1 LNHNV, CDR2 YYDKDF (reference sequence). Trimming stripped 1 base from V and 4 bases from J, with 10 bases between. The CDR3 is CATSRGTRPYGYTF. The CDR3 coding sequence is TGTGCCACCAGCAGAGGTACAAGACCCTATGGCTACACCTTC. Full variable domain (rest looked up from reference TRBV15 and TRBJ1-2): DAMVIQNPRYQVTQFGKPVTLSCSQTLNHNVMYWYQQKSSQAPKLLFHYYDKDFNNEADTPDNFQSRRPNTSFCFLDIRSPGLGDTAMYLCATSRGTRPYGYTFGSGTRLTVV.

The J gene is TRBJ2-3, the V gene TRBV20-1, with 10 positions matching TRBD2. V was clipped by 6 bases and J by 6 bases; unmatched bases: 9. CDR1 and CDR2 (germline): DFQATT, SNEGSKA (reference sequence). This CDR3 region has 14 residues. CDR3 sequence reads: CSAEERGGLDTQYF. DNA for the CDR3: TGCAGTGCGGAAGAGCGGGGGGGCCTTGATACGCAGTATTTT.

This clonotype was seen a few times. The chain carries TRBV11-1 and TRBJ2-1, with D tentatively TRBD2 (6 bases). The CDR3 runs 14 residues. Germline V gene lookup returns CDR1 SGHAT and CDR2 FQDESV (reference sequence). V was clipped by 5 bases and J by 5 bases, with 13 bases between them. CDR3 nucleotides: TGTGCCAGCAGCGGCCGTGTAGCGGACAATGAGCAGTTCTTC. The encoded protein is CASSGRVADNEQFF.

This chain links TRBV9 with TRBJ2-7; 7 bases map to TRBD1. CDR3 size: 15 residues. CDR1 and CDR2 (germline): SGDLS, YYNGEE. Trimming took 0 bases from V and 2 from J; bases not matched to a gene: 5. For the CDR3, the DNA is TGTGCCAGCAGCGTAGCTCCGGGACAGACCTACGAGCAGTACTTC. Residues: CASSVAPGQTYEQYF.

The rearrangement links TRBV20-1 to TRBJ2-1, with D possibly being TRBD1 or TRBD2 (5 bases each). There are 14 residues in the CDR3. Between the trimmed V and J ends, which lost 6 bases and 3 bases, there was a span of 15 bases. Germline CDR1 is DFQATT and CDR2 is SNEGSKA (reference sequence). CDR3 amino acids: CSALTAVNYNEQFF. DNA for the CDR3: TGCAGTGCCCTGACAGCGGTCAACTACAATGAGCAGTTCTTC.

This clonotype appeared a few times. In DNA form, the CDR3 reads TGTGCCAGCAGCTTGGGGGGACAGGGAGGACAAAACATTCAGTACTTC. Its translation is CASSLGGQGGQNIQYF. The rearrangement links TRBV7-2 to TRBJ2-4; 9 bases align to TRBD1. Trimming removed 3 bases from V and 5 bases from J; junction bases left unmatched: 8. The CDR3 covers 16 residues. Germline values: CDR1 SGHTA, CDR2 FQGNSA.

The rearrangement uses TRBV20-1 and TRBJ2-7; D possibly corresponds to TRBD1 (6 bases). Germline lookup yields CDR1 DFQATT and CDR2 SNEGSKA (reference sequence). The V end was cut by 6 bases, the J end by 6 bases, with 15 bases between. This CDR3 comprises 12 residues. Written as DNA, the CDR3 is TGCAGTGCCAAGTTCCAGGGGCCCGAGCAGTACTTC. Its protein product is CSAKFQGPEQYF.

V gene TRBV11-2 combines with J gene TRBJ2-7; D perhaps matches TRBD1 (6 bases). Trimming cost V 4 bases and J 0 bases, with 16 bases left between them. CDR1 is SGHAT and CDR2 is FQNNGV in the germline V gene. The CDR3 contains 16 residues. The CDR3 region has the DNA TGTGCCAGCAGCTCTTTCGGACAGAAGAGCTCCTACGAGCAGTACTTC. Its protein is CASSSFGQKSSYEQYF.

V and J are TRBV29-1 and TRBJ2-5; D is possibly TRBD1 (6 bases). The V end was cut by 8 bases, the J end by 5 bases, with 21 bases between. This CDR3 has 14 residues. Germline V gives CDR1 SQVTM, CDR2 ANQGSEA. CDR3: CSPEGVDVRETQYF. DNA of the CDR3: TGCAGCCCAGAGGGGGTCGACGTCCGGGAGACCCAGTACTTC. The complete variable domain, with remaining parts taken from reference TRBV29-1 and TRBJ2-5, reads SAVISQKPSRDICQRGTSLTIQCQVDSQVTMMFWYRQQPGQSLTLIATANQGSEATYESGFVIDKFPISRPNLTFSTLTVSNMSPEDSSIYLCSPEGVDVRETQYFGPGTRLLVL.

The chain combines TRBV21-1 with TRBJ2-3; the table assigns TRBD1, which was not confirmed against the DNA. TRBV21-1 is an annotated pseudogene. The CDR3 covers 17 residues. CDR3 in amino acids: CASSLIRQGVVRDTQYF. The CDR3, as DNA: TGTGCCAGCAGCCTAATCCGACAGGGGGTGGTAAGAGATACGCAGTATTTT.

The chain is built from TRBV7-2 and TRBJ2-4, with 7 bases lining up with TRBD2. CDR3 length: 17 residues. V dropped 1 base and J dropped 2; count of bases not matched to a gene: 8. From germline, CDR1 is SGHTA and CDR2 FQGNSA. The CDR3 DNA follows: TGTGCCAGCAGCTTAGTGCTGGGGGGGGGGACCAAAAACATTCAGTACTTC. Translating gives CASSLVLGGGTKNIQYF.

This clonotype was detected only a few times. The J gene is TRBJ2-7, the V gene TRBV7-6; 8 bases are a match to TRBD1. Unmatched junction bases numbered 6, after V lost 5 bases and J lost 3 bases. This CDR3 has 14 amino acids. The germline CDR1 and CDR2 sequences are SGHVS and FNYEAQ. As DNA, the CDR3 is TGTGCCAGCAGCCTGGACAGGGCAAACTACGAGCAGTACTTC. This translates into CASSLDRANYEQYF.

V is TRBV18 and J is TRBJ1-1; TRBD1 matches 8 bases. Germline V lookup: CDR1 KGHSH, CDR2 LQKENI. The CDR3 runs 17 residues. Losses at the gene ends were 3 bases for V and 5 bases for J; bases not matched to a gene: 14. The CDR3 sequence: CASSPDRDPRVETEAFF. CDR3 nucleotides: TGTGCCAGCTCACCGGACAGGGACCCCCGTGTGGAGACTGAAGCTTTCTTT.

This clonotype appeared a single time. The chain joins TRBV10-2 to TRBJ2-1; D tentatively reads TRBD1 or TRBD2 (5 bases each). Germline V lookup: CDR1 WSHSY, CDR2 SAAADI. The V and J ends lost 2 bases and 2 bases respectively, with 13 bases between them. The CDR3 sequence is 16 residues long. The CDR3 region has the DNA TGCGCCAGCAGTGAGGGGATGGGGGTTGCCTACAATGAGCAGTTCTTC. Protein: CASSEGMGVAYNEQFF.

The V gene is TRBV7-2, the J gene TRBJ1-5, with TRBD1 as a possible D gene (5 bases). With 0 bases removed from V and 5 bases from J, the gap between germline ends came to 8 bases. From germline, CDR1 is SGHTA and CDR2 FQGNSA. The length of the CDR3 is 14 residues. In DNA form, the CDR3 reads TGTGCCAGCAGCTTAGCAGGGGTCGATCAGCCCCAGCATTTT. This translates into CASSLAGVDQPQHF. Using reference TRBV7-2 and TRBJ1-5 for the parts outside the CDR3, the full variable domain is GAGVSQSPSNKVTEKGKDVELRCDPISGHTALYWYRQSLGQGLEFLIYFQGNSAPDKSGLPSDRFSAERTGGSVSTLTIQRTQQEDSAVYLCASSLAGVDQPQHFGDGTRLSIL.

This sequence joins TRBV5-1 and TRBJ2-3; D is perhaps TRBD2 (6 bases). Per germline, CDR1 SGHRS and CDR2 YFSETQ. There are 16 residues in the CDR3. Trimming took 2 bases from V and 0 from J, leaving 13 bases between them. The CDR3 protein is CASSFGTSLSTDTQYF. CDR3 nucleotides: TGCGCCAGCAGCTTCGGTACTAGCTTGAGCACAGATACGCAGTATTTT.

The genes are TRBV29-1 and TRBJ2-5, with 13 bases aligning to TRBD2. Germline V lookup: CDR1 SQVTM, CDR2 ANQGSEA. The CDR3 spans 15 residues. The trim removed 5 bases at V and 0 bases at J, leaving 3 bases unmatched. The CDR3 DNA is TGCAGCGTTCCCGGACTAGCGGGGGACCAAGAGACCCAGTACTTC. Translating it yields CSVPGLAGDQETQYF. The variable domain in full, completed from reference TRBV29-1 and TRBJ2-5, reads SAVISQKPSRDICQRGTSLTIQCQVDSQVTMMFWYRQQPGQSLTLIATANQGSEATYESGFVIDKFPISRPNLTFSTLTVSNMSPEDSSIYLCSVPGLAGDQETQYFGPGTRLLVL.

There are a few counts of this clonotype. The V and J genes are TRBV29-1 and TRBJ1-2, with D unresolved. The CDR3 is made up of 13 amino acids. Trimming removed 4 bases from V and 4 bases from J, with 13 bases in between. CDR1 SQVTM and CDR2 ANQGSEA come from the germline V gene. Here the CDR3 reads CSVVGREAYGYTF. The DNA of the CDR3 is TGCAGCGTTGTCGGGAGGGAGGCCTATGGCTACACCTTC. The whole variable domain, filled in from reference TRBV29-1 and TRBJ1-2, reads SAVISQKPSRDICQRGTSLTIQCQVDSQVTMMFWYRQQPGQSLTLIATANQGSEATYESGFVIDKFPISRPNLTFSTLTVSNMSPEDSSIYLCSVVGREAYGYTFGSGTRLTVV.